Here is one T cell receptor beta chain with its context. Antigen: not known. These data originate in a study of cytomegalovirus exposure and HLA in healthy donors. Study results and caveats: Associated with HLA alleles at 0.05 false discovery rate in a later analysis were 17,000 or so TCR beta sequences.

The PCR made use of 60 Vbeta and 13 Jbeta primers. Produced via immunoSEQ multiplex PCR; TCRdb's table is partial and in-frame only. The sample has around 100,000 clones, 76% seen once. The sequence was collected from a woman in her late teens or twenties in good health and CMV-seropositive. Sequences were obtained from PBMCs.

CDR3 nucleotide sequence: TGCAGCGTTGATCTCTACGGGACAGCTAACTATGGCTACACCTTC. This gives the protein CSVDLYGTANYGYTF. The rearrangement joins TRBV29-1 to TRBJ1-2; TRBD1 aligns across 7 bases. The V segment lost 3 bases and the J segment 0 bases; nucleotides outside the gene matches: 7. CDR3 size: 15 residues. Germline values: CDR1 SQVTM, CDR2 ANQGSEA.